The rows below give T cell receptor beta chains drawn from one sample of a study of cytomegalovirus exposure and HLA in healthy donors. Sequencing used immunoSEQ multiplex PCR; TCRdb keeps in-frame clones, though not all of them. The sample yields 150,000 to 200,000 clones, around 80% seen once. Sequencing was carried out using PBMCs. The receptors come from a man younger than 45 in good health and CMV-seronegative. Both conserved end residues are part of each CDR3. The order of the fields is CDR3 DNA, CDR3 protein, D gene, V gene, J gene, CDR3 length, clone size. The D gene is left open where the match is weak. Not every row has a clone size; where given, it reads once, few, many or a size class.

TGTGCCAGTAGGAACGGGGGGACCGGGGAGCTGTTTTTT	CASRNGGTGELFF	TRBD2	TRBV19	TRBJ2-2	13	NA
TGCAGCGTTGAAGATCGGGACAGGGGATCCTACGAGCAGTACTTC	CSVEDRDRGSYEQYF	TRBD1	TRBV29-1	TRBJ2-7	15	NA
TGTGCCAGCAGTTCCAGGGACAGGGCCTACGAGCAGTACTTC	CASSSRDRAYEQYF	TRBD1	TRBV27	TRBJ2-7	14	NA
TGCGCCAGCAGCTTCCGGGGGACAGATACGCAGTATTTT	CASSFRGTDTQYF	NA	TRBV4-1	TRBJ2-3	13	NA
TGTGCCAGCAGCGCCCCCCCGACAGTGGAAGAGACCCAGTACTTC	CASSAPPTVEETQYF	NA	TRBV7-9	TRBJ2-5	15	NA
TGTGCCAGCAGTCCCGGGACAGGGGCTTACCAGCCCCAGCATTTT	CASSPGTGAYQPQHF	TRBD1	TRBV2	TRBJ1-5	15	few
TGTGCCAGCAGTTTTGGGACAGCTACCTACGAGCAGTACTTC	CASSFGTATYEQYF	TRBD1	TRBV28	TRBJ2-7	14	NA
TGCGCCAGCAGCTCCGAAACTCTAGCGGGAGCCAACAATGAGCAGTTCTTC	CASSSETLAGANNEQFF	TRBD2	TRBV5-1	TRBJ2-1	17	NA
TGTGCCAGCAGCCCGGACAGGTCGGGGTACAATGAGCAGTTCTTC	CASSPDRSGYNEQFF	TRBD1	TRBV7-3	TRBJ2-1	15	NA
TGCGCCAGCAGCTTGGACGGAGGGAACACTGAAGCTTTCTTT	CASSLDGGNTEAFF	NA	TRBV5-1	TRBJ1-1	14	few
TGTGCCAGCAGCCTTTCCCCGGGAGGGGAGCAGTACTTC	CASSLSPGGEQYF	TRBD2	TRBV27	TRBJ2-7	13	NA
TGTGCCAGTAGTAGTATGAATGAGCAGTTCTTC	CASSSMNEQFF	NA	TRBV19	TRBJ2-1	11	few
TGTGCCATCAAGGGAGGGGCTAGCGGGAGTTGGGGCAATGAGCAGTTCTTC	CAIKGGASGSWGNEQFF	TRBD2	TRBV10-3	TRBJ2-1	17	NA
TGTGCCAGCAGCTTCAGGACTAGCAGGGGTTCCTACAATGAGCAGTTCTTC	CASSFRTSRGSYNEQFF	TRBD2	TRBV9	TRBJ2-1	17	NA
TGTGCCAGCAGACGGCGGCCTGGGGCCAACGTCCTGACTTTC	CASRRRPGANVLTF	NA	TRBV6-1	TRBJ2-6	14	NA
TGCGCCAGCAGCTTGGACAGGGGGCGCGGCACTGAAGCTTTCTTT	CASSLDRGRGTEAFF	TRBD1	TRBV5-1	TRBJ1-1	15	NA
TGTGCCATCAGTGAGTCCCGGACAGATACGCAGTATTTT	CAISESRTDTQYF	NA	TRBV10-3	TRBJ2-3	13	NA
TGTGCCAGCTCCGAAATTGAGGGGGAGATTAATCAGCCCCAGCATTTT	CASSEIEGEINQPQHF	NA	TRBV18	TRBJ1-5	16	NA
TGTGCCAGCAGTTCAGACCAGGGGGCGGTATGGACTGAAGCTTTCTTT	CASSSDQGAVWTEAFF	TRBD1	TRBV28	TRBJ1-1	16	NA
TGCGCCAGCAGCTCTCCGGGACAGCAAGTCTATGGCTACACCTTC	CASSSPGQQVYGYTF	TRBD1	TRBV5-1	TRBJ1-2	15	few
TGTGCCAGCAGCTTTCAAATCTTCGGCACCGGGGAGCTGTTTTTT	CASSFQIFGTGELFF	NA	TRBV5-4	TRBJ2-2	15	NA
TGTGCCAGCAGAGTCGGACAGGCGGTGAACACTGAAGCTTTCTTT	CASRVGQAVNTEAFF	TRBD1	TRBV2	TRBJ1-1	15	NA
TGTGCCAGTAGTATATCCGGGACAGGGATTAACTATGGCTACACCTTC	CASSISGTGINYGYTF	TRBD1	TRBV19	TRBJ1-2	16	NA
TGTGCCAGTAGTACTGGGCGGCAGGGTAATCAGCCCCAGCATTTT	CASSTGRQGNQPQHF	NA	TRBV19	TRBJ1-5	15	NA
TGCAGCGTTTTGACAGCGACCACTGAAGCTTTCTTT	CSVLTATTEAFF	NA	TRBV29-1	TRBJ1-1	12	once
TGTGCCAGCAGTTTCGTTTCGTCGCGGGTCGCAGATACGCAGTATTTT	CASSFVSSRVADTQYF	NA	TRBV27	TRBJ2-3	16	once
TGTGCCAGCCGCCGGGGCGTAGCGGGAACAGAGACCCAGTACTTC	CASRRGVAGTETQYF	TRBD2	TRBV27	TRBJ2-5	15	NA
TGTGCCAGCAGTTTGACAGGGGGCAATGAGCAGTTCTTC	CASSLTGGNEQFF	TRBD1	TRBV28	TRBJ2-1	13	NA
TGTGCCAGCAGTTACCCTGGAGAGAACTATGGCTACACCTTC	CASSYPGENYGYTF	NA	TRBV6-6	TRBJ1-2	14	NA
TGTGCCAGCAGTTTACCGGGACAGGGGTCCTACGAGCAGTACTTC	CASSLPGQGSYEQYF	TRBD1	TRBV28	TRBJ2-7	15	NA
TGTGCCAGCAGGCCGGGACAGCAAGAGACCCAGTACTTC	CASRPGQQETQYF	TRBD1	TRBV28	TRBJ2-5	13	NA
TGTGCCAGCAGCAGAGGGACAGGACAGAAAGAGGTGAACACCGGGGAGCTGTTTTTT	CASSRGTGQKEVNTGELFF	TRBD1	TRBV5-4	TRBJ2-2	19	NA
TGTGCCAGCTCATCTACAGGGGGACTTAGCACAGATACGCAGTATTTT	CASSSTGGLSTDTQYF	TRBD1	TRBV18	TRBJ2-3	16	few
TGTGCCAGCAGCTACACTAGCGGGAGACAGAATGAGCAGTTCTTC	CASSYTSGRQNEQFF	TRBD2	TRBV7-3	TRBJ2-1	15	NA
TGCGCCAGCAGTAGGAGGGCGGGGAATGAGCAGTTCTTC	CASSRRAGNEQFF	NA	TRBV10-1	TRBJ2-1	13	NA
TGTGCCAGCGACAGAGGAGGGGGGGACTATGGCTACACCTTC	CASDRGGGDYGYTF	NA	TRBV9	TRBJ1-2	14	NA
TGTGCCAGCGGCGAAACAGGGTTTTCTCAATACGAGCAGTACTTC	CASGETGFSQYEQYF	NA	TRBV2	TRBJ2-7	15	NA
TGTGCCAGCTCAAACAATCGGGGAGGGCAGCCCCAGCATTTT	CASSNNRGGQPQHF	NA	TRBV18	TRBJ1-5	14	NA
TGTGCCAGCAGCTTAGACTCCCTCAGGGGAACCATCGAGCAGTACTTC	CASSLDSLRGTIEQYF	NA	TRBV11-2	TRBJ2-7	16	NA
TGTGCCAGCAGCTTCCGGGGTCAGGACACCGGGGAGCTGTTTTTT	CASSFRGQDTGELFF	NA	TRBV5-5	TRBJ2-2	15	NA
TGCGCCAGCAGCTTGGTTCGTACTAGCGGTTACGAGCAGTACTTC	CASSLVRTSGYEQYF	TRBD2	TRBV5-1	TRBJ2-7	15	NA
TGTGCCGTTGAAGCATTGTCTTGGGGCTACACCTTC	CAVEALSWGYTF	NA	TRBV28	TRBJ1-2	12	once
TGCGCCAGCAGCCCACTTACAGGGTCCGGAAACACCATATATTTT	CASSPLTGSGNTIYF	NA	TRBV4-1	TRBJ1-3	15	NA
TGTGCCACCAGCAGATCGGGGGCTAGCGGGCTAGACACAGATACGCAGTATTTT	CATSRSGASGLDTDTQYF	TRBD2	TRBV15	TRBJ2-3	18	NA
TGTGCCAGCAGCTTAACAATTTCTACCGGGGAGCTGTTTTTT	CASSLTISTGELFF	NA	TRBV7-3	TRBJ2-2	14	NA
TGCTCTCCTGGGACAGGGGGTTGCGAGCAGTACTTC	CSPGTGGCEQYF	TRBD1	TRBV19	TRBJ2-7	12	NA